A selection of T cell receptor beta chains follows, all from one sample in a study of spatial heterogeneity in lung cancer. TCRdb reprocessed the 5' RACE reads via MiXCR and lists one record per CDR3 protein. The repertoire consists of 100,000 to 110,000 distinct CDR3 sequences, with 4.4% occurring once and the leading ten covering 21%. Sequences were derived from lung tumor tissue, sampled at surgery. These receptors all stem from a male donor with early-stage non-small cell lung cancer. Each CDR3 is given with its conserved first and last residue. The D gene is left open where the match is weak. For some rows the clone size is stated as once, few or many, or as a class when expanded; others skip it.

J,D,size,V,DNA,CDR3
TRBJ2-3,-,many,TRBV5-1,TGCGCCAGCAGCTTGGAGGCGGGGCGAGATACGCAGTATTTT,CASSLEAGRDTQYF
TRBJ2-3,TRBD1,many,TRBV29-1,TGCAGCGTCAGGGGGCCAATAGGAGATACGCAGTATTTT,CSVRGPIGDTQYF
TRBJ2-3,-,many,TRBV10-1,TGCGCCAGCAGTGAGGTCTCCCAAGATACGCAGTATTTT,CASSEVSQDTQYF
TRBJ1-5,-,many,TRBV27,TGTGCCAGCAGTCCGGTCGGCCAGGATTCGCAGCCCCAGCATTTT,CASSPVGQDSQPQHF
TRBJ2-2,TRBD2,many,TRBV4-2,TGTGCCAGTAATATTGGACTAGCGGGAGGGCCGTCCGGGGAGCTGTTTTTT,CASNIGLAGGPSGELFF
TRBJ1-1,-,many,TRBV20-1,TGCAGTGCCTCCGACAGACCGAACACTGAAGCTTTCTTT,CSASDRPNTEAFF
TRBJ2-3,-,-,TRBV29-1,TGCAGCGAAAAAATTCCAGGGAGCACAGATACGCAGTATTTT,CSEKIPGSTDTQYF
TRBJ1-5,-,many,TRBV20-1,TGCAGTGCTACGAACCACCTGAGGGGGAGCAATCAGCCCCAGCATTTT,CSATNHLRGSNQPQHF
TRBJ1-5,-,many,TRBV7-8,TGTGCCAGCAGCTTTAGGGGTCAGCCCCAGCATTTT,CASSFRGQPQHF
TRBJ1-2,-,few,TRBV7-2,TGTGCCAGCAGCCCCCTACCCGGGCCACCCCTGGACTATGGCTACACCTTC,CASSPLPGPPLDYGYTF
TRBJ2-5,-,many,TRBV2,TGTGCCAGCCTACGGGAGATCCAAGAGACCCAGTACTTC,CASLREIQETQYF
TRBJ1-6,-,many,TRBV20-1,TGCAGTGCTAGTGTTGCGTCGTTTGATTCACCCCTCCACTTT,CSASVASFDSPLHF
TRBJ1-6,-,many,TRBV4-1,TGCGCCAGCAGCCAATGGGGGGGGATAAATAATTCACCCCTCCACTTT,CASSQWGGINNSPLHF
TRBJ2-5,-,many,TRBV11-2,TGTGCCAGCAGCCCACTAGGAGACCAAGAGACCCAGTACTTC,CASSPLGDQETQYF
TRBJ1-2,-,many,TRBV29-1,TGCAGCGTTGAAAGAGGCGGTTATGGCTACACCTTC,CSVERGGYGYTF
TRBJ2-7,-,many,TRBV7-2,TGTGCCAGCAGCTTCCAGTCAGGACTGTTCTACGAGCAGTACTTC,CASSFQSGLFYEQYF
TRBJ1-4,-,many,TRBV20-1,TGCAGTGCTAGATCGGTCCTAACAGGGCCACTTAATGAAAAACTGTTTTTT,CSARSVLTGPLNEKLFF
TRBJ1-1,-,-,TRBV6-5,TGTGCCAGCAGTTACTCGAGAAGGGGGACTGAAGCTTTCTTT,CASSYSRRGTEAFF
TRBJ2-5,-,few,TRBV25-1,TGTGCCAGCAGTGAATACAGAACAGGGAGAGAGGAGACCCAGTACTTC,CASSEYRTGREETQYF
TRBJ1-1,-,many,TRBV5-5,TGTGCCAGCAGCTTTTTTCCGGCAGGGAACACTGAAGCTTTCTTT,CASSFFPAGNTEAFF
TRBJ1-1,-,many,TRBV27,TGTGCCAGCAGGCAGACCAGCTCGTACACTGAAGCTTTCTTT,CASRQTSSYTEAFF
TRBJ2-3,-,many,TRBV20-1,TGCAGTGCTAGAGATATTGGGTTGGGCACAGATACGCAGTATTTT,CSARDIGLGTDTQYF
TRBJ2-7,-,many,TRBV28,TGTGCCAGCAGTTTCAGGAGAATCGGTCCTCTGAGGCCTGGCGAGCAGTACTTC,CASSFRRIGPLRPGEQYF
TRBJ1-4,-,-,TRBV6-5,TGTGCCAGCAGTTACATCCCGAGAGCTAATGAAAAACTGTTTTTT,CASSYIPRANEKLFF
TRBJ2-3,-,many,TRBV30,TGTGCCTGGAGTCTCGCGTGGGGGACGCAGTATTTT,CAWSLAWGTQYF
TRBJ2-3,-,many,TRBV5-6,TGTGCCAGCAGCTTATTAGCAGATACGCAGTATTTT,CASSLLADTQYF
TRBJ2-3,TRBD2,many,TRBV28,TGTGCCAGCAGTTTAGGATGGAGACTAGCGCTTAGCACAGATACGCAGTATTTT,CASSLGWRLALSTDTQYF
TRBJ1-6,TRBD1,few,TRBV6-5,TGTGCCCGCAAGGCAGGGGGCCAAGGTTGGAATTCACCCCTCCACTTT,CARKAGGQGWNSPLHF
TRBJ1-5,-,-,TRBV9,TGTGCCAGCACCTCCGGGCGAAATCAGCCCCAGCATTTT,CASTSGRNQPQHF
TRBJ2-3,-,many,TRBV29-1,TGCAGCGTTGAACAGGGCCCTAGCACAGATACGCAGTATTTT,CSVEQGPSTDTQYF
TRBJ2-1,-,many,TRBV9,TGTGCCAGCAGCGTAGGGGGGATCAATGAGCAGTTCTTC,CASSVGGINEQFF
TRBJ2-5,-,many,TRBV6-5,TGTGCCAGCAGTTACGGGCAGGAAGGAGAGACCCAGTACTTC,CASSYGQEGETQYF
TRBJ1-4,-,many,TRBV5-6,TGTGCCAGCAGTGTTTTTAGTTTTGTGGTCGGTAATGAAAAACTGTTTTTT,CASSVFSFVVGNEKLFF
TRBJ2-5,-,many,TRBV3-1,TGTGCCAGCAGCAAAGAGCAGACCCAGTACTTC,CASSKEQTQYF
TRBJ1-2,-,many,TRBV20-1,TGCAGTGCTAGAGATGTCAGGCTACTATATGGCTACACCTTC,CSARDVRLLYGYTF
TRBJ2-7,TRBD1,many,TRBV3-1,TGTGCCAGCAGCCAAGTGGTTGGGACAGGGGGCTTTTACGAGCAGTACTTC,CASSQVVGTGGFYEQYF
TRBJ2-1,-,many,TRBV7-2,TGTGCCAGCAGCCCAGCCCCAAGCTCCTACAATGAGCAGTTCTTC,CASSPAPSSYNEQFF
TRBJ2-1,TRBD2,few,TRBV6-1,TGTGCCAGCAGAGCTACTAGCGGGAACTACAATGAGCAGTTCTTC,CASRATSGNYNEQFF
TRBJ1-1,-,-,TRBV20-1,TGCAGTGCTAGAGATTTTCGGCAGAACACTGAAGCTTTCTTT,CSARDFRQNTEAFF
TRBJ2-5,-,many,TRBV27,TGTGCCAGCAGTTATTCCGACAGGTTATTACAAGAGACCCAGTACTTC,CASSYSDRLLQETQYF
TRBJ2-1,-,many,TRBV12-3/TRBV12-4,TGTGCCAGCAGTTTACGGGTTAATGAGCAGTTCTTC,CASSLRVNEQFF
TRBJ2-2,-,many,TRBV28,TGTGCCAGCAGTTTATACCTAGCACCCGGGGAGCTGTTTTTT,CASSLYLAPGELFF